This TCR beta chain was recovered during a study of blood T cells in healthy people across ages. Alongside a J-beta primer mix, a sample-barcoded 5' primer served in a second PCR lasting 7 to 11 cycles. TCRdb re-called the 5' RACE reads through MiXCR, storing one row per CDR3 protein. The table lists fewer than 1.5 million distinct CDR3 sequences, approximately 42% of them singletons, with approximately 7.9% in the top ten. A remark on this clonotype: The target antigen is unknown. This may arise from a read error, as a much more abundant clone is one base away.

This CDR3 spans 14 amino acids. The germline V gene has CDR1 SQVTM and CDR2 ANQGSEA. General study findings and limits: As naive T cell percentage varied, TCR beta diversity correlated strongly with it. It was the long-lived donors that had more naive CD4+ cells and higher diversity than aged donors.

This clonotype originated in a woman between 18 and 30 years old in good health. Sequences were obtained from blood. The chain uses TRBV29-1 and TRBJ2-1, with 7 nucleotides matching TRBD2. The last part of the DNA fits TRBJ2-7 better; the J call may be wrong. In DNA, the CDR3 is TGCAGCGTTGAGAGGCTAGCGGCAAACAATGAGCAGTACTTC. Its protein product is CSVERLAANNEQYF.